This T cell receptor beta chain stems from a study of CD8 T cells in Susac syndrome. Of note for this clonotype: The antigen is undetermined.

RNA was extracted with the RNeasy kit, and a quantity of roughly 0.5 to 1 ug was reverse transcribed using random hexamers. One entry per CDR3 protein, called by TCRdb with MiXCR from the immunoSEQ multiplex PCR reads. Of about 440,000 distinct CDR3 sequences listed, roughly 85% are singletons. Sequencing targeted TCR beta in T cells from blood (CD8+ and CD4+). The study used treatment-naive patients who had stable or active relapsing-remitting disease as multiple sclerosis controls. TEMRA cells were enriched by FACS, and CD4+ and CD8+ T cells were negatively isolated. Study-level findings and limits: As acknowledged by the study, its TCR sequencing and HLA analysis included a relatively small number of individuals.

CDR3 size: 13 residues. V gave up 8 bases and J gave up 3 bases; unmatched junction bases: 5. Germline-derived CDR1 and CDR2 are KGHSH and LQKENI. The chain uses TRBV18 and TRBJ2-3, with TRBD1 identical over 7 bases. The sample consisted of CD8+ T cells from PBMCs. The sequence came from a human donor with multiple sclerosis. CDR3 bases: TGTGCCAGCCCCGGACAGGTAACAGATACGCAGTATTTT. This encodes CASPGQVTDTQYF.